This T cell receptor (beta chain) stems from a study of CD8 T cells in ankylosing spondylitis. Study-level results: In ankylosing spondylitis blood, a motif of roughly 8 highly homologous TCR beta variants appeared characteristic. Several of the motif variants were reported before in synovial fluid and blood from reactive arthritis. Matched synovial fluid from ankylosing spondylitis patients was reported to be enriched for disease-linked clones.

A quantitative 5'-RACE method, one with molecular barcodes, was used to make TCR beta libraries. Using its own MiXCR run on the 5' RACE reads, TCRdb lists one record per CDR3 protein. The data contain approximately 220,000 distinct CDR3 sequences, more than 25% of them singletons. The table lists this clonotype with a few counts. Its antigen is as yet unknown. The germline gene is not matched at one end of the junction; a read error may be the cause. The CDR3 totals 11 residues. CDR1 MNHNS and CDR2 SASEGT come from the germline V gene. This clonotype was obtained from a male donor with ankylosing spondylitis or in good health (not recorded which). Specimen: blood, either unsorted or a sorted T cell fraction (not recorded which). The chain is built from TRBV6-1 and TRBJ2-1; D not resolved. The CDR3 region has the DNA TGTGCCAGCAGTGAAGCCTCCCCGTGGGCTTTC. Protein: CASSEASPWAF.